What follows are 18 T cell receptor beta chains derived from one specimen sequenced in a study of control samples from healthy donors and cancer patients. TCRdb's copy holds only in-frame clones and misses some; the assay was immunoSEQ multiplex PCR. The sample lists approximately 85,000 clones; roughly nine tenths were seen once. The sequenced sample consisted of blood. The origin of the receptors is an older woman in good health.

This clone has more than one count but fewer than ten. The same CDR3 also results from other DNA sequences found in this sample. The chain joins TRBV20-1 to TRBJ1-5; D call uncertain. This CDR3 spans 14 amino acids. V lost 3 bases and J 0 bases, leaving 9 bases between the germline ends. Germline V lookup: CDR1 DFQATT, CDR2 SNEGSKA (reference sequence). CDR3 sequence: CSASPGGSNQPQHF. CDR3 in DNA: TGCAGTGCTAGTCCAGGCGGTAGCAATCAGCCCCAGCATTTT.

The CDR3 nucleotides are TGCAGCGTTGCCAAGTACAATGAGCAGTTCTTC. This gives the protein CSVAKYNEQFF. The chain carries TRBV29-1 and TRBJ2-1; no reliable D call. V lost 4 bases and J lost 4, with 5 bases in between. Per the germline V gene, CDR1 is SQVTM and CDR2 is ANQGSEA. The CDR3 covers 11 residues.

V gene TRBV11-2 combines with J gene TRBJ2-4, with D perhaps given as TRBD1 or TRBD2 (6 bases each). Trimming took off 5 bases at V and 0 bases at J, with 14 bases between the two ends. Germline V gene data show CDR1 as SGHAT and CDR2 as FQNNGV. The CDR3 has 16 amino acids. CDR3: CASSQGKGLAKNIQYF. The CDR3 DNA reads TGTGCCAGCAGCCAGGGGAAGGGACTAGCCAAAAACATTCAGTACTTC.

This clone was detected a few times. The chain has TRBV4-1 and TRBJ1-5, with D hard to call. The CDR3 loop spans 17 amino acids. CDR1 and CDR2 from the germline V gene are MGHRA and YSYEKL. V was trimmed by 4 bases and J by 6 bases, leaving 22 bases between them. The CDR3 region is CASSLGPPRQVVQPQHF. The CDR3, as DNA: TGCGCCAGCAGCCTAGGGCCCCCCCGGCAGGTAGTTCAGCCCCAGCATTTT.

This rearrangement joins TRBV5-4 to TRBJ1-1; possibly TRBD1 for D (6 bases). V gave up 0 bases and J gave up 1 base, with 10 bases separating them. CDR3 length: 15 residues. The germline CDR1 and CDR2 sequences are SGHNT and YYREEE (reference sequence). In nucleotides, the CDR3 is TGTGCCAGCAGCTTGGGGACACAGGGGAACACTGAAGCTTTCTTT. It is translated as CASSLGTQGNTEAFF.

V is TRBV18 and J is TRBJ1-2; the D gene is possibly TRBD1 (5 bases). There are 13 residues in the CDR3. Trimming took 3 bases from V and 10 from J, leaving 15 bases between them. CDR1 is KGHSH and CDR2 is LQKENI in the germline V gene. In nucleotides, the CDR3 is TGTGCCAGCTCACCCGTTATTGGGGCAAACTACACCTTC. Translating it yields CASSPVIGANYTF.

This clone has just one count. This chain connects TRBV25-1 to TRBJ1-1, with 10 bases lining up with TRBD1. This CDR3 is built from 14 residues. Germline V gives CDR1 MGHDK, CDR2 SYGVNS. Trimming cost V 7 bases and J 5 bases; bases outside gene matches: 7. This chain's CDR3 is CASKRQGAETEAFF. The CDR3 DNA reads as TGTGCCAGCAAACGACAGGGGGCGGAAACTGAAGCTTTCTTT. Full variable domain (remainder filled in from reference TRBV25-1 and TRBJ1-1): EADIYQTPRYLVIGTGKKITLECSQTMGHDKMYWYQQDPGMELHLIHYSYGVNSTEKGDLSSESTVSRIRTEHFPLTLESARPSHTSQYLCASKRQGAETEAFFGQGTRLTVV.

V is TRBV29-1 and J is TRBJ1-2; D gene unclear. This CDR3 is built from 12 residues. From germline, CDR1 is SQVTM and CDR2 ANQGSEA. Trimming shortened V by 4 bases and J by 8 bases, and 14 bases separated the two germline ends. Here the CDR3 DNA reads TGCAGCGTTGCAAGCCGGAGTCTCGGCTACACCTTC. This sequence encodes CSVASRSLGYTF.

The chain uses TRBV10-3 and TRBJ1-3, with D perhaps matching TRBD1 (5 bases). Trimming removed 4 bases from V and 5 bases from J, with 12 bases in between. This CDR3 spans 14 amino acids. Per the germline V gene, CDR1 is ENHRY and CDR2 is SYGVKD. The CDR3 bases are TGTGCCATCAGTGGCCAGGGAGGGAGAAACACCATATATTTT. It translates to CAISGQGGRNTIYF.

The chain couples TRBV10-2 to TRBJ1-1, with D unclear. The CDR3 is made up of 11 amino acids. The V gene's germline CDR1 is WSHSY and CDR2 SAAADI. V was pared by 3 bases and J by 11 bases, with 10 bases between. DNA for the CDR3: TGCGCCAGCAGTGATATGGGAAACGCTTTCTTT. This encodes CASSDMGNAFF.

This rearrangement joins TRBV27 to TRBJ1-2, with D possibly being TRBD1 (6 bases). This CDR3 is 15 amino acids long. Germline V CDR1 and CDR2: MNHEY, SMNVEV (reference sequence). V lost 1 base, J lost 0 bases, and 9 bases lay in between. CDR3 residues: CASSLYPGANYGYTF. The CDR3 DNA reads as TGTGCCAGCAGTTTATATCCAGGGGCTAACTATGGCTACACCTTC.

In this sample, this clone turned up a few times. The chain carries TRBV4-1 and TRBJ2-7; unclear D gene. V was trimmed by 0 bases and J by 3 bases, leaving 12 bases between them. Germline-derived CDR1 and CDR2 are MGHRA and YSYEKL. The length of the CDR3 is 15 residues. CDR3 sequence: CASSQDMWSGYEQYF. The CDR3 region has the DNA TGCGCCAGCAGCCAAGATATGTGGTCGGGCTACGAGCAGTACTTC.

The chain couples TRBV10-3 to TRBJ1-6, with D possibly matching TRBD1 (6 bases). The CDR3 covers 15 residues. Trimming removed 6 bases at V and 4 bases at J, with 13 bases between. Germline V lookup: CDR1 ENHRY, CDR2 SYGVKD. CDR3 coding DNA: TGTGCCATCAGGGCCGGGACACCATATAATTCACCCCTCCACTTT. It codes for CAIRAGTPYNSPLHF.

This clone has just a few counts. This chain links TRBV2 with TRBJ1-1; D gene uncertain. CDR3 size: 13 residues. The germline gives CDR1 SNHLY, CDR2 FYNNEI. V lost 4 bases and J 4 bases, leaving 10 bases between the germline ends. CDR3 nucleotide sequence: TGTGCCAGCAGTGGCTACGAGGGCACTGAAGCTTTCTTT. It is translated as CASSGYEGTEAFF. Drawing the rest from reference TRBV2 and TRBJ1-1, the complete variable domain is EPEVTQTPSHQVTQMGQEVILRCVPISNHLYFYWYRQILGQKVEFLVSFYNNEISEKSEIFDDQFSVERPDGSNFTLKIRSTKLEDSAMYFCASSGYEGTEAFFGQGTRLTVV.

The CDR3, as DNA: TGTGCCAGTAGTGAGAGGGCGTGGACCGGGGAGCTGTTTTTT. Protein sequence: CASSERAWTGELFF. The J gene is TRBJ2-2, the V gene TRBV19, with a possible D match to TRBD2 (5 bases). Germline-derived CDR1 and CDR2 are LNHDA and SQIVND (reference sequence). Between the trimmed V and J ends, which lost 5 bases and 5 bases, there was a span of 12 bases. The CDR3 extends over 14 amino acids.

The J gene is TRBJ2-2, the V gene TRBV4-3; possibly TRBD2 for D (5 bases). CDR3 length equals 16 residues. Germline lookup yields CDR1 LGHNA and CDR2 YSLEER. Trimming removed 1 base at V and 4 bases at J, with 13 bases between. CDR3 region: CASSQVVIRGTGELFF. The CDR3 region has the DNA TGCGCCAGCAGCCAAGTCGTAATCCGGGGCACCGGGGAGCTGTTTTTT.

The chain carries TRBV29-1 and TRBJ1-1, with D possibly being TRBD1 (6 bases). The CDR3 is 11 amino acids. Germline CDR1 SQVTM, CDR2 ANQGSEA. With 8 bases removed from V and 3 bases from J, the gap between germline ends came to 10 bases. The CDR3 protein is CSLDRYTEAFF. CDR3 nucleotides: TGCAGCCTCGACAGGTACACTGAAGCTTTCTTT.

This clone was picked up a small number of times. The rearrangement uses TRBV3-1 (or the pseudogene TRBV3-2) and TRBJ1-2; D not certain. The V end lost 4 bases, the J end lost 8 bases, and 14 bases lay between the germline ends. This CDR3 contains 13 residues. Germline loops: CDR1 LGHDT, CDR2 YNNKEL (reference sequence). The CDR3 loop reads CASSPATRQGYTF. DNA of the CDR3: TGTGCCAGCAGCCCCGCAACACGGCAGGGCTACACCTTC.